The 12 T cell receptor beta chains reported below all come from one sample, sequenced in a study of lymphopenia after photon versus proton radiotherapy. Assay: immunoSEQ multiplex PCR; the TCRdb copy retains only in-frame clones and omits some. The sample shows approximately 30,000 clones, 80% to 85% of them seen only once. The sample was peripheral blood, taken from a patient treated with photon-based radiotherapy. The receptors originated from a woman in her forties or fifties with pancreatic cancer.

This clone has just one count. The chain recombines TRBV6-5 with TRBJ2-7, with TRBD1 identical over 8 bases. Germline CDR1 is MNHEY and CDR2 is SVGAGI. CDR3 length equals 14 residues. Trimming cost V 2 bases and J 7 bases; bases outside gene matches: 7. The CDR3 bases are TGTGCCAGCAGTTACGCCCAGGGGGCGGTTGAGCAGTACTTC. This codes for CASSYAQGAVEQYF.

The chain combines TRBV19 with TRBJ1-4, with unresolved D. This CDR3 has 15 amino acids. The V end lost 4 bases, the J end lost 1 base, and 10 bases lay between the germline ends. From germline, CDR1 is LNHDA and CDR2 SQIVND (reference sequence). CDR3 DNA: TGTGCCAGTAGTACAGAGGGCGGAACTAATGAAAAACTGTTTTTT. Translation gives CASSTEGGTNEKLFF.

The chain has TRBV6-5 and TRBJ2-1; D not certain. Germline V gives CDR1 MNHEY, CDR2 SVGAGI. V lost 5 bases and J lost 7, with 12 bases in between. This CDR3 is 13 amino acids long. This chain's CDR3 is CASSPLGSNEQFF. CDR3 in DNA: TGTGCCAGCAGTCCATTAGGCTCGAATGAGCAGTTCTTC.

The genes are TRBV5-1 and TRBJ2-7; 11 bases fit TRBD1. J lost 9 bases, V lost 4 bases, and 12 bases had no gene match. The CDR3 spans 15 residues. The V gene's germline CDR1 is SGHRS and CDR2 YFSETQ. CDR3 protein: CASSESGTGGSGQYF. The CDR3 DNA sequence: TGCGCCAGCAGCGAATCCGGGACAGGGGGTTCGGGGCAGTACTTC.

This chain uses TRBV30 with TRBJ2-3; D ambiguous. This CDR3 contains 14 residues. CDR1 and CDR2 (germline): GTSNPN, SVGIG (reference sequence). Deletions cut 0 bases from V and 5 bases from J, with 12 bases between. The CDR3 protein is CAWSVLDAKDTQYF. Written as DNA, the CDR3 is TGTGCCTGGAGTGTACTGGACGCCAAAGATACGCAGTATTTT.

This sequence joins TRBV18 and TRBJ2-3, with 10 nucleotides matching TRBD1. J gave up 4 bases and V 2 bases, and 3 bases lay outside the gene matches. The CDR3 sequence is 15 residues long. CDR1 is KGHSH, CDR2 LQKENI, per germline. The CDR3 DNA sequence: TGTGCCAGCTCACCAAGGGACAGGGGTTCAGATACGCAGTATTTT. This codes for CASSPRDRGSDTQYF. The full variable domain, completed using reference TRBV18 and TRBJ2-3, is NAGVMQNPRHLVRRRGQEARLRCSPMKGHSHVYWYRQLPEEGLKFMVYLQKENIIDESGMPKERFSAEFPKEGPSILRIQQVVRGDSAAYFCASSPRDRGSDTQYFGPGTRLTVL.

The chain combines TRBV10-1 with TRBJ2-7, with 10 nucleotides matching TRBD2. The CDR3 runs 14 residues. From germline, CDR1 is WNHNN and CDR2 SYGVQD (reference sequence). V was clipped by 7 bases and J by 1 base; unmatched bases: 4. Written as DNA, the CDR3 is TGCGCCAGCACAGGGACTAGCGCATCCTACGAGCAGTACTTC. Translating gives CASTGTSASYEQYF.

The rearrangement uses TRBV6-6 and TRBJ2-7; no definite D call. Germline assignment: CDR1 MNHNY and CDR2 SVGAGI (reference sequence). Trimming shortened V by 4 bases and J by 7 bases, and 8 bases separated the two germline ends. CDR3 length: 11 amino acids. Here the CDR3 reads CASSFSGEQYF. Here the CDR3 DNA reads TGTGCCAGCAGTTTTTCTGGGGAGCAGTACTTC.

The chain joins TRBV28 to TRBJ1-2, with D unresolved. Deletions cut 5 bases from V and 3 bases from J, with 13 bases between. CDR1 and CDR2 from the germline V gene are MDHEN and SYDVKM. The CDR3 contains 14 residues. The CDR3: CASSAGGNYYGYTF. The DNA of the CDR3 is TGTGCCAGCAGTGCCGGCGGCAACTACTATGGCTACACCTTC.

The chain has TRBV6-7 and TRBJ2-7; a weak D match, TRBD1 (6 bases). TRBV6-7 has ORF status, its function being uncertain. The CDR3 spans 17 residues. The ends were cut back, 2 bases at V and 0 bases at J, with 17 bases in the middle. The CDR3: CASSYPEPGHSSYEQYF. The CDR3 DNA is TGTGCCAGCAGTTACCCCGAGCCGGGACACTCCTCCTACGAGCAGTACTTC.

The chain recombines TRBV4-2 with TRBJ2-3; no clear D gene. This CDR3 contains 18 residues. Germline V gives CDR1 LGHNA, CDR2 YNFKEQ. V was pared by 2 bases and J by 1 base, with 19 bases between. CDR3 residues: CASSQMPTGADRTDTQYF. The CDR3, as DNA: TGTGCCAGCAGCCAAATGCCGACGGGCGCCGACCGCACAGATACGCAGTATTTT.

As to this clone: Other DNA sequences of this sample code for an identical CDR3. This chain links TRBV6-5 with TRBJ1-5; TRBD1 might be the D (6 bases). Germline loops: CDR1 MNHEY, CDR2 SVGAGI. The CDR3 has 15 residues. V lost 0 bases and J 6 bases, leaving 12 bases between the germline ends. The CDR3, as DNA: TGTGCCAGCAGTTACTCTGGTCAGGGGAGTCAGCCCCAGCATTTT. Translation: CASSYSGQGSQPQHF.